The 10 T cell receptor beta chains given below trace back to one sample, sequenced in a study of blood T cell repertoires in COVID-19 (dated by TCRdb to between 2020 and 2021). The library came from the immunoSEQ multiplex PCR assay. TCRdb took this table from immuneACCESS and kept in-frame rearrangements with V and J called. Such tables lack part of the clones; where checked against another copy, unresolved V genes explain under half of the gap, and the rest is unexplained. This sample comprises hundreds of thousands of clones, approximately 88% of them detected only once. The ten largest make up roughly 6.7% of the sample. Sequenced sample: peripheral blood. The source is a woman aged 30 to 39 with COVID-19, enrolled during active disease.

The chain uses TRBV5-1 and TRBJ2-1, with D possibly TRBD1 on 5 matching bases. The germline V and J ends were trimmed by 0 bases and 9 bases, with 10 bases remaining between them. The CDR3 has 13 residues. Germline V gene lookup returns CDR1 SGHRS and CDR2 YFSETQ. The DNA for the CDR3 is TGCGCCAGCAGCTTGGACAGGAAGAGTGAGCAGTTCTTC. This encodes CASSLDRKSEQFF. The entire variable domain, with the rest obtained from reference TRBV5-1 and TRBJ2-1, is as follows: KAGVTQTPRYLIKTRGQQVTLSCSPISGHRSVSWYQQTPGQGLQFLFEYFSETQRNKGNFPGRFSGRQFSNSRSEMNVSTLELGDSALYLCASSLDRKSEQFFGPGTRLTVL.

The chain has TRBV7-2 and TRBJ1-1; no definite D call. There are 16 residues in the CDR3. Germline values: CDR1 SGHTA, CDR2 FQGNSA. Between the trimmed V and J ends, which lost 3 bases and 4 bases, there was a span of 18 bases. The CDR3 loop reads CASSFSRVRAGTEAFF. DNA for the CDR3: TGTGCCAGCAGCTTTTCCCGGGTTAGGGCGGGCACTGAAGCTTTCTTT.

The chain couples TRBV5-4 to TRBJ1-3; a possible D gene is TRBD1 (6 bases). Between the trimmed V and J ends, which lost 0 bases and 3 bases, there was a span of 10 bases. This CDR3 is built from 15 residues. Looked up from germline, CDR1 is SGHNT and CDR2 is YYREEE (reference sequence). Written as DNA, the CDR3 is TGTGCCAGCAGCTTGGTAGGCAGGGGTGGAAACACCATATATTTT. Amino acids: CASSLVGRGGNTIYF.

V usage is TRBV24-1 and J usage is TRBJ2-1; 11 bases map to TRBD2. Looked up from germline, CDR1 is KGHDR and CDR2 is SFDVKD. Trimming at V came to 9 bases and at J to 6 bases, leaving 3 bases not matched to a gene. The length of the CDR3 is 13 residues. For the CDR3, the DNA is TGTGCCACCGGGACTAGCGGCCTCAATGAGCAGTTCTTC. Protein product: CATGTSGLNEQFF.

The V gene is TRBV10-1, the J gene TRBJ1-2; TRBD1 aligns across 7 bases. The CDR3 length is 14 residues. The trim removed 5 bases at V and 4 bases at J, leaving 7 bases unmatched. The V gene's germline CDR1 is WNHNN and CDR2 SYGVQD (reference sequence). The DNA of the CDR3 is TGCGCCAGCAGTACAGGGGTTCAGGCCTATGGCTACACCTTC. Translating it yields CASSTGVQAYGYTF.

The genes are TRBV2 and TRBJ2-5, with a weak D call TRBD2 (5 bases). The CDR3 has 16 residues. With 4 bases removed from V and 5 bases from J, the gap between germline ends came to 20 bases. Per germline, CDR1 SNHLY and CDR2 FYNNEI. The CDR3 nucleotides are TGTGCCAGCAGTGCCTCCGGGATACTTCCCTGGGAGACCCAGTACTTC. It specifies CASSASGILPWETQYF.

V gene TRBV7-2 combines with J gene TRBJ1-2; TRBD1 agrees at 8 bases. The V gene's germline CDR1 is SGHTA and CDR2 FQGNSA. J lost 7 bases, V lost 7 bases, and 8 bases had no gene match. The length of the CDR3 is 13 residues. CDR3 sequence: CASTSHTGGGYTF. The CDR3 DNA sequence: TGTGCCAGCACCTCACACACAGGGGGTGGCTACACCTTC.

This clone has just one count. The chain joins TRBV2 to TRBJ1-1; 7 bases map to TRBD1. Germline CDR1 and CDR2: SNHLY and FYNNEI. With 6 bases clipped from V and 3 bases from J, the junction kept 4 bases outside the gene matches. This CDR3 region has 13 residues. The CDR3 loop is CASSWTGDTEAFF. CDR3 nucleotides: TGTGCCAGCAGCTGGACAGGAGACACTGAAGCTTTCTTT. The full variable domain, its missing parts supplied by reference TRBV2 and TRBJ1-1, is EPEVTQTPSHQVTQMGQEVILRCVPISNHLYFYWYRQILGQKVEFLVSFYNNEISEKSEIFDDQFSVERPDGSNFTLKIRSTKLEDSAMYFCASSWTGDTEAFFGQGTRLTVV.

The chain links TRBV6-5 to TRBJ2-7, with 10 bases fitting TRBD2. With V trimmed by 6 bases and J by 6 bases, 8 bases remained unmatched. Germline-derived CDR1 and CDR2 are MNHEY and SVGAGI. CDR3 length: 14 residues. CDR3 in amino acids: CASRSSSGSLEQYV. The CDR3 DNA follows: TGTGCCAGCAGAAGTTCTAGCGGGAGTCTCGAGCAGTACGTC.

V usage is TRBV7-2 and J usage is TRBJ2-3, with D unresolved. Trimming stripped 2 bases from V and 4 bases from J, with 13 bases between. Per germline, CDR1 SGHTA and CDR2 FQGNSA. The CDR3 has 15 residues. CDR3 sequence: CASSLIPQRPDTQYF. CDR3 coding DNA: TGTGCCAGCAGCTTAATCCCGCAGCGCCCAGATACGCAGTATTTT.